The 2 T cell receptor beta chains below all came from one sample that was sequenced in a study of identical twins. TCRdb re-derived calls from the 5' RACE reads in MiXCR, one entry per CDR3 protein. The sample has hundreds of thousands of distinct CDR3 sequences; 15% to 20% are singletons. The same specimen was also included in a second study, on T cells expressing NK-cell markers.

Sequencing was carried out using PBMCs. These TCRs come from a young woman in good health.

As DNA, the CDR3 is TGCAGCGTTGATGCGGTCTCGAATGAGCAGTTCTTC. Translating gives CSVDAVSNEQFF. This chain links TRBV29-1 with TRBJ2-1; no firm D call. Germline V gives CDR1 SQVTM, CDR2 ANQGSEA. The CDR3 is made up of 12 amino acids. Trimming took off 3 bases at V and 7 bases at J, with 10 bases between the two ends.

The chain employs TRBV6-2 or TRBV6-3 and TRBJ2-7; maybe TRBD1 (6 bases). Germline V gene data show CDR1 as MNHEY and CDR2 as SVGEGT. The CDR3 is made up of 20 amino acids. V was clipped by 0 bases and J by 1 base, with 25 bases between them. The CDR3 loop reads CASSYSILDWIRGDSYEQYF. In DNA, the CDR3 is TGTGCCAGCAGTTACTCGATTTTGGATTGGATCAGGGGCGATTCCTACGAGCAGTACTTC.